The T cell receptor beta chain under discussion was sequenced for a study of cytomegalovirus exposure and HLA in healthy donors. 60 Vbeta and 13 Jbeta primers were used in PCR. TCRdb's table, derived via immunoSEQ multiplex PCR, lists solely in-frame clones and lacks some. Of about 100,000 clones listed, over 60% were seen once; the top ten hold under 5%. Of note for this clone: Its specificity is unknown.

CDR3 length: 17 amino acids. Germline CDR1 MNHEY, CDR2 SMNVEV (reference sequence). V dropped 6 bases and J dropped 1; count of bases not matched to a gene: 11. Points from the study as a whole: Diagnosis of cytomegalovirus status made by the classifier reportedly showed high specificity and sensitivity. Upon later analysis, HLA-associated TCR beta chains proved more clonally expanded than other, equally common chains.

The source is a male donor in good health and CMV-seronegative. Sequencing was done on a sample of PBMCs. The chain links TRBV27 to TRBJ1-2; 10 bases are a match to TRBD1. CDR3 DNA: TGTGCCAGCAGCCCCTCCGGGACAGGGGACTTTAACTATGGCTACACCTTC. It codes for CASSPSGTGDFNYGYTF.